The T cell receptor beta chain under discussion was sequenced for a study of CD8+ T cells in alopecia areata (dated by TCRdb to about 2018). A note on the overall study: The treated patients took part in an open-label pilot trial in which moderate-to-severe alopecia areata was treated with oral tofacitinib at 5 to 10 mg twice daily. Patients stayed on tofacitinib for 6 to 18 months and then had 6 months of follow-up off drug so that delayed response and recurrence could be assessed. Scalp clonality was compared among normal scalp (n=4), patchy alopecia areata scalp (n=8), and alopecia totalis/universalis scalp (n=8). immunoSEQ multiplex PCR using 35 Vbeta forward primers and 13 Jbeta reverse primers was used to amplify TCRbeta CDR3 regions. The study used high-throughput TCRbeta sequencing to examine T cell clonal expansion in alopecia areata, in both the C3H/HeJ mouse model and human patients. In humans, TCRbeta sequencing was performed on scalp tissue and on sorted CD4+ and CD8+ peripheral blood T cells from healthy controls and from patients with patchy or totalis/universalis alopecia areata. Biopsies were taken from tofacitinib-treated patients at baseline and at 4 and 24 weeks of treatment, and a later scalp biopsy was taken in several of the tofacitinib-treated patients. The RNA source kit depended on sample type: the PAXgene miRNA kit for fixed scalp, the miRNeasy kit for PBMCs, and the RNeasy kit for mouse skin. For the treated patients, the SALT score, which quantifies what percentage of scalp surface area is affected, served as the measure of disease severity.

What the research found in general, with its limitations: Many expanded lesional clones persisted in scalp and blood during tofacitinib treatment, which may partly explain relapse after stopping treatment. Shared TCR sequences between patients were less evident than in mice, which may be partly attributable to HLA diversity in the patient population. The treated cohort was small, with a single nonresponder, so links between baseline CD8+ expansion and response need larger studies. Compared with normal scalp, lesional scalp had higher clonality and more expanded CD8+ clones, particularly in alopecia totalis/universalis, a pattern that suggests antigenic drive. Tofacitinib significantly lowered scalp clonality and the number of expanded CD8+ clones among the top 100 scalp clones. Unlike mouse skin, which is dominated by gammadelta T cells, normal human skin has resident alphabeta T cells that are also sequenced, and this complicates analysis of the scalp TCR repertoire.

With respect to this clone: The target of this receptor is not known. No quality values exist for individual bases; no much larger clone is one base distant.

The junction carries 9 bases between V and J, which are trimmed by 5 bases and 2 bases respectively. The CDR3, cysteine through phenylalanine, is 14 amino acids long. Here the CDR3 DNA is all that survives: 42 bases in frame from base 1. CDR1 and CDR2 are read off the germline V gene as SNHLY and FYNNEI. Per the publication, the time point label means: four to five weeks on oral tofacitinib. The treatment or condition label of this sample denotes: oral pan-JAK inhibitor, 5-10 mg twice daily. Lesional scalp punch biopsies and peripheral blood were obtained from alopecia areata patients. PBMCs were isolated by density centrifugation and stained for CD3, CD4 and CD8, after which CD4+ and CD8+ T cells were sorted on a FACSAria. The library was produced with the immunoSEQ multiplex PCR assay. RNA was extracted from all samples and reverse transcribed into cDNA as template for TCR sequencing. First-strand cDNA was synthesized using SuperScript III with a 2:1 mix of oligo-dT and random hexamers. A synthetic immune receptor repertoire was used to gauge amplification bias, and whatever bias remained was removed computationally. As for how the authors treated the data: After raw reads were preprocessed to remove errors, the CDR3 was defined following IMGT conventions as running from the conserved cysteine to phenylalanine. Clonality was calculated as 1 minus Shannon entropy normalized by log2 of the number of productive unique TCRs. Whether each scalp clone was CD4 or CD8 was inferred by checking scalp TCRbeta sequences against the CD4 and CD8 repertoires from sorted blood. TCRdb took over this immuneACCESS table, retaining in-frame rearrangements with V and J assigned. Such tables are incomplete; in checked studies, under half of the missing clones stem from an unresolved V gene, and the remainder is unexplained. That table gives V, J and clone size, and the DNA gave D and trimming. For this sample the table gives about 190,000 clones, of which roughly three fifths were detected only once. Of the sample, around 0.69% is held by the ten largest clones.

This specimen was CD4+ T cells sorted from blood, taken at week 4, from a patient treated with tofacitinib. The origin of this receptor is a human donor with alopecia areata. The chain is assembled from TRBV2 and TRBJ2-2; the D gene is perhaps TRBD2, on 5 matching bases. The bases read TGTGCCAGCAGTTTTCTAGCCAACACCGGGGAGCTGTTTTTT. It translates as CASSFLANTGELFF.